This T cell receptor beta chain was identified in a study of shared clonotypes between healthy human individuals. Study at large: The plates for each donor numbered three CD4 naive, three CD4 memory, two CD8 naive and one CD8 memory. Study conclusions and caveats: Clonotypes that were shared across a handful of donors made up around 5% of naive CD4 clonotypes.

Every immunoSEQ plate was one replicate of a subset's evenly spread DNA. Generated by immunoSEQ multiplex PCR, the TCRdb table keeps only in-frame clones and is missing some. The data show millions of clones, around 96% seen once. Naive-designated CD8 cells lacked CD45RO, were positively enriched for CCR7, and omitted terminally differentiated effector memory CD45RA+ cells. CDR1 is SGHRS, CDR2 YFSETQ, per germline. This CDR3 contains 15 residues. Trimming at V came to 0 bases and at J to 2 bases, leaving 2 bases not matched to a gene. This clone came up a few times. Its specificity is unknown. Within the sample, other DNA sequences also encode this same CDR3.

The TCR sequence derives from a man younger than 35 in good health. Sequencing was done on a sample of naive CD8+ T cells sorted from blood. The gene calls are TRBV5-1 and TRBJ2-1; TRBD1 matches 7 bases. This CDR3 reads CASSLVGGPYNEQFF. Here the CDR3 DNA reads TGCGCCAGCAGCTTGGTAGGGGGCCCCTACAATGAGCAGTTCTTC.